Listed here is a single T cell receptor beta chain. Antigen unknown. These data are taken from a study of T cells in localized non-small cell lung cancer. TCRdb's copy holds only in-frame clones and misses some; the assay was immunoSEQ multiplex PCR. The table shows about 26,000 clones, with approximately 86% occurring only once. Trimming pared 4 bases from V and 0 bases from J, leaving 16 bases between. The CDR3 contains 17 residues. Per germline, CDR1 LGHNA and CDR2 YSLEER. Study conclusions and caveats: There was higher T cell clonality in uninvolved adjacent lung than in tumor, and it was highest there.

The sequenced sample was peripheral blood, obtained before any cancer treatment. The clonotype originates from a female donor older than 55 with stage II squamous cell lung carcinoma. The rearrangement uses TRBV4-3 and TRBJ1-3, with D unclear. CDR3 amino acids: CASSPGLDPYSGNTIYF. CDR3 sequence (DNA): TGCGCCAGCAGCCCAGGCCTGGACCCATACTCTGGAAACACCATATATTTT.